This passage covers 18 T cell receptor beta chains from one sample sequenced in a study of metastatic and nonmetastatic thyroid tumors. TCRdb re-clonotyped the PCR reads through MiXCR. The top ten hold roughly 15% of the sample, which has approximately 60,000 clones, roughly 30% seen once. No patient had received any treatment before thyroid surgery. The sample comprised blood. The receptors derive from a female donor with papillary thyroid cancer or a benign thyroid nodule (not recorded which). Some clones in this sample may be carry-over from other donors' samples.

V usage is TRBV20-1 and J usage is TRBJ1-2; no firm D call. CDR3 length equals 13 residues. V was clipped by 5 bases and J by 4 bases, with 14 bases between them. Germline CDR1 DFQATT, CDR2 SNEGSKA (reference sequence). Written as DNA, the CDR3 is TGCAGTGCTCAAATTCCGGGCCTCTATGGCTACACCTTC. As protein: CSAQIPGLYGYTF.

The chain carries TRBV30 and TRBJ1-3; weak D call: TRBD1 (6 bases). Germline V gene lookup returns CDR1 GTSNPN and CDR2 SVGIG (reference sequence). This CDR3 contains 19 residues. V was trimmed by 0 bases and J by 3 bases, leaving 24 bases between them. The CDR3 is CAWSVYRGARSAYGNTIYF. The CDR3 nucleotides are TGTGCCTGGAGTGTATATCGGGGGGCTCGGAGTGCTTATGGAAACACCATATATTTT.

A note on this clone: At one end, the junction sequence differs from germline, possibly due to a read error. The chain uses TRBV7-9 and TRBJ1-6, with D hard to call. The CDR3 is 14 amino acids. Per the germline V gene, CDR1 is SEHNR and CDR2 is FQNEAQ (reference sequence). This chain's CDR3 is CASSLEGWNSPLHF. The CDR3 DNA sequence: TGTGCCAGCAGCTTAGAAGGGTGGAATTCACCCCTCCATTTT.

The chain couples TRBV7-1 to TRBJ1-3, with D perhaps TRBD1 (6 bases). TRBV7-1 is an ORF for which the function is uncertain. CDR3 size: 20 residues. The V and J ends lost 3 bases and 0 bases respectively, with 24 bases between them. The CDR3 reads CASSSRSEGGIQRSGNTIYF. The CDR3, as DNA: TGTGCCAGCAGCTCTCGATCGGAAGGGGGTATTCAACGCTCTGGAAACACCATATATTTT.

V usage is TRBV4-3 and J usage is TRBJ1-2; TRBD1 agrees at 7 bases. There are 15 residues in the CDR3. CDR1 and CDR2 (germline): LGHNA, YSLEER. The trim removed 1 base at V and 6 bases at J, leaving 8 bases unmatched. Here the CDR3 DNA reads TGCGCCAGCAGCCAAGGAAGGCAGGGGGGAGATGGCTACACCTTC. It codes for CASSQGRQGGDGYTF.

In this sample, this clone is medium-sized. The chain uses TRBV6-1 and TRBJ2-1, with D unclear. Germline values: CDR1 MNHNS, CDR2 SASEGT. The CDR3 totals 12 residues. The germline V and J ends were trimmed by 6 bases and 7 bases, with 10 bases remaining between them. The CDR3 DNA sequence: TGTGCCAGCAGCCTATTAGTGAATGAGCAGTTCTTC. Encoded protein: CASSLLVNEQFF.

This clone was seen a handful of times. The chain carries TRBV27 and TRBJ2-7; TRBD2 matches at 10 bases. The CDR3 totals 14 residues. Germline assignment: CDR1 MNHEY and CDR2 SMNVEV (reference sequence). Losses at the gene ends were 5 bases for V and 4 bases for J; bases not matched to a gene: 5. CDR3 nucleotides: TGTGCCAGCAGTGTCGGACTAGCGGTGTACGAGCAGTACTTC. Amino acids: CASSVGLAVYEQYF.

There are a few counts of this clone. The V gene is TRBV13, the J gene TRBJ1-4, with 7 bases fitting TRBD1. Germline V gives CDR1 PRHDT, CDR2 FYEKMQ (reference sequence). The CDR3 spans 15 residues. With V trimmed by 2 bases and J by 8 bases, 8 bases remained unmatched. This CDR3 is CASSLRRGDSEKLFF. The CDR3 region has the DNA TGTGCCAGCAGCTTAAGGCGTGGGGACAGCGAAAAACTGTTTTTT.

In its sample, this clone is medium-sized (0.01 to 0.1%). V and J are TRBV29-1 and TRBJ2-7; TRBD2 agrees at 7 bases. This CDR3 region has 15 residues. The J segment lost 2 bases and the V segment lost 4 bases, leaving 11 bases of the junction unmatched. Germline values: CDR1 SQVTM, CDR2 ANQGSEA. The CDR3, as DNA: TGCAGCGTTGGGGGTTGGCGGGAGAAAACCTACGAGCAGTACTTC. It yields the protein CSVGGWREKTYEQYF.

The chain joins TRBV4-1 to TRBJ1-2; no clear D. The length of the CDR3 is 16 residues. Trimming removed 0 bases at V and 0 bases at J, with 11 bases between. Germline V gene data show CDR1 as MGHRA and CDR2 as YSYEKL. CDR3 region: CASSQDSGGANYGYTF. The CDR3 region has the DNA TGCGCCAGCAGCCAAGATTCAGGCGGAGCTAACTATGGCTACACCTTC.

The V gene is TRBV11-1, the J gene TRBJ2-3; 11 bases map to TRBD2. The V and J ends lost 5 bases and 3 bases, in that order; junction bases with no gene match: 4. The V gene's germline CDR1 is SGHAT and CDR2 FQDESV (reference sequence). CDR3 length: 15 residues. The CDR3 is CASSPGLAATDTQYF. CDR3 coding DNA: TGTGCCAGCAGCCCGGGACTAGCGGCGACAGATACGCAGTATTTT.

The chain couples TRBV7-6 to TRBJ2-1; D gene unclear. Per the germline V gene, CDR1 is SGHVS and CDR2 is FNYEAQ. The length of the CDR3 is 14 residues. V was shortened by 2 bases and J by 4 bases, with 9 bases between the two germline ends. The DNA for the CDR3 is TGTGCCAGCAGCTTATGGAACACATACAATGAGCAGTTCTTC. Its protein product is CASSLWNTYNEQFF.

The chain links TRBV4-2 to TRBJ2-2; D remains unclear. The CDR3 covers 13 residues. The ends were cut back, 5 bases at V and 4 bases at J, with 8 bases in the middle. Germline-derived CDR1 and CDR2 are LGHNA and YNFKEQ. The CDR3 sequence is CASSLTTTGELFF. The DNA for the CDR3 is TGTGCCAGCAGCTTAACTACCACCGGGGAGCTGTTTTTT.

This chain links TRBV19 with TRBJ1-1; the D gene is possibly TRBD1 (6 bases). There are 14 residues in the CDR3. CDR1 is LNHDA and CDR2 is SQIVND in the germline V gene (reference sequence). Trimming removed 7 bases at V and 0 bases at J, with 12 bases between. The CDR3 DNA follows: TGTGCCAGTAAACTGAGGACAGTGAACACTGAAGCTTTCTTT. Its translation is CASKLRTVNTEAFF.

Sample share makes this clone medium-sized. This chain links TRBV27 with TRBJ1-1, with D unresolved. V lost 4 bases, J lost 1 base, and 7 bases lay in between. The CDR3 runs 13 residues. Looked up from germline, CDR1 is MNHEY and CDR2 is SMNVEV (reference sequence). The CDR3 DNA sequence: TGTGCCAGCAGTTCAGCAGGGAACACTGAAGCTTTCTTT. It yields the protein CASSSAGNTEAFF.

The J gene is TRBJ2-7, the V gene TRBV7-3, with a possible D match to TRBD1 (5 bases). Deletions cut 6 bases from V and 1 base from J, with 10 bases between. The CDR3 sequence is 13 residues long. Germline V gene sequence: CDR1 SGHTA, CDR2 FQGTGA. This chain's CDR3 is CASRSTDSYEQYF. As DNA, the CDR3 is TGTGCCAGCAGATCGACAGATTCCTACGAGCAGTACTTC.

This clone appeared a few times. This rearrangement joins TRBV2 to TRBJ2-7; either TRBD1 or TRBD2 may fit D (6 bases each). Trimming took 11 bases from V and 2 from J, leaving 19 bases between them. Per germline, CDR1 SNHLY and CDR2 FYNNEI. The CDR3 length is 14 residues. In DNA form, the CDR3 reads TGTGCCGTTGGGGGCAGCGGAGGGCCCTACGAGCAGTACTTC. This translates into CAVGGSGGPYEQYF. The full variable domain, its missing parts supplied by reference TRBV2 and TRBJ2-7, is EPEVTQTPSHQVTQMGQEVILRCVPISNHLYFYWYRQILGQKVEFLVSFYNNEISEKSEIFDDQFSVERPDGSNFTLKIRSTKLEDSAMYFCAVGGSGGPYEQYFGPGTRLTVT.

The chain links TRBV6-2 or TRBV6-3 to TRBJ2-1, with TRBD2 identical over 8 bases. CDR3 length equals 20 residues. Germline V gene sequence: CDR1 MNHEY, CDR2 SVGEGT. V was clipped by 2 bases and J by 5 bases; unmatched bases: 20. The CDR3 loop is CASSYPYEAPTGGPHNEQFF. DNA of the CDR3: TGTGCCAGCAGTTACCCATATGAAGCCCCGACGGGAGGGCCCCACAATGAGCAGTTCTTC.